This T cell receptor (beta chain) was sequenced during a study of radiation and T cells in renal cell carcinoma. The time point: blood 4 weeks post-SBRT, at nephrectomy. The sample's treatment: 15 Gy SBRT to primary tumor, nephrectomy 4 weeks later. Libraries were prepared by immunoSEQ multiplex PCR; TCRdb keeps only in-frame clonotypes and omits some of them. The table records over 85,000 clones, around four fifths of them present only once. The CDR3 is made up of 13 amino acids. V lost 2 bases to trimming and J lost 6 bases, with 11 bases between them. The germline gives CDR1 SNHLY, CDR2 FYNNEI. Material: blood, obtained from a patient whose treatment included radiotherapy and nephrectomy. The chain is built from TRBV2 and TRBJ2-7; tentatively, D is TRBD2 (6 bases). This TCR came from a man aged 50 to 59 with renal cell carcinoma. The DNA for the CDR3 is TGTGCCAGCAGTGAAATTGCGGGGTTCGAGCAGTACTTC. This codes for CASSEIAGFEQYF.